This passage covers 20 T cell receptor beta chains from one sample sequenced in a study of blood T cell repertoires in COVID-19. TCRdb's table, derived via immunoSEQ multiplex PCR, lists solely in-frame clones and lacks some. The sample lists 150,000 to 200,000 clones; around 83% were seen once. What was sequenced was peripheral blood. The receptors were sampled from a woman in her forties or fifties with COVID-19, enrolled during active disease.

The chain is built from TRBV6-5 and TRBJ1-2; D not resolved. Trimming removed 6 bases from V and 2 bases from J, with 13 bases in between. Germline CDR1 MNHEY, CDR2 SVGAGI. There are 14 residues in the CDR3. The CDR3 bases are TGTGCCAGCAGCCGCGGCACCCTCAACTATGGCTACACCTTC. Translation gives CASSRGTLNYGYTF.

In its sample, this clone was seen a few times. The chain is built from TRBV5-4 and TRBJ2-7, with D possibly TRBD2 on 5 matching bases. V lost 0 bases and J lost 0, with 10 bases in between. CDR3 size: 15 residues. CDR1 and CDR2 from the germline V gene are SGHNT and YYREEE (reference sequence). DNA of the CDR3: TGTGCCAGCAGCTTGGCTAGCCCTAGCTCCTACGAGCAGTACTTC. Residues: CASSLASPSSYEQYF. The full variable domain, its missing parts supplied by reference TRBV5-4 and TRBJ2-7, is ETGVTQSPTHLIKTRGQQVTLRCSSQSGHNTVSWYQQALGQGPQFIFQYYREEENGRGNFPPRFSGLQFPNYSSELNVNALELDDSALYLCASSLASPSSYEQYFGPGTRLTVT.

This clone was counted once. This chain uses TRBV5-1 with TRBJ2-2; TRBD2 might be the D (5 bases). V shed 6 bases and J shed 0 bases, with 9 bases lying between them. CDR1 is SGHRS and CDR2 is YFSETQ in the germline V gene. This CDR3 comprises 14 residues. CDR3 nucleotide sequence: TGCGCCAGCACTAGCTTTACGAACACCGGGGAGCTGTTTTTT. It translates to CASTSFTNTGELFF.

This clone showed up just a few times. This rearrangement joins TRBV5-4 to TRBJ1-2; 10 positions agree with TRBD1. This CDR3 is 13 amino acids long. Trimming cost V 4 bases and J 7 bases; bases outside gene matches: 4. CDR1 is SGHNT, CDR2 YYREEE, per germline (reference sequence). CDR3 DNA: TGTGCCAGCAGCCGACAGGGGGCACGTGGCTACACCTTC. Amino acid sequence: CASSRQGARGYTF.

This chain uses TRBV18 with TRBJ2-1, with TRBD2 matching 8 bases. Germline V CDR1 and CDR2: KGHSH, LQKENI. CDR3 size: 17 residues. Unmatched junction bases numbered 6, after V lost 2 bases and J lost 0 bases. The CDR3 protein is CASSPFHGGASYNEQFF. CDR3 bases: TGTGCCAGCTCACCATTTCACGGGGGGGCCTCCTACAATGAGCAGTTCTTC.

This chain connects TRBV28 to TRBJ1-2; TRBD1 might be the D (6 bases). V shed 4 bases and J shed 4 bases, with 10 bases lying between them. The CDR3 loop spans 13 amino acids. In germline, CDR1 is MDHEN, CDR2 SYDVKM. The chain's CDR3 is CASSSTGIYGYTF. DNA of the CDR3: TGTGCCAGCAGTTCAACAGGGATCTATGGCTACACCTTC.

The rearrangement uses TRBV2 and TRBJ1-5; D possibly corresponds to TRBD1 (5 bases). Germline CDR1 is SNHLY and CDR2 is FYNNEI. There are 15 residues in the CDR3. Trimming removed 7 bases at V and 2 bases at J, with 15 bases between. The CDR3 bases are TGTGCCAGCACCCCAAGGCAGGGCGGCAATCAGCCCCAGCATTTT. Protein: CASTPRQGGNQPQHF. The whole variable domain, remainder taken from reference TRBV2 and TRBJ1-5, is EPEVTQTPSHQVTQMGQEVILRCVPISNHLYFYWYRQILGQKVEFLVSFYNNEISEKSEIFDDQFSVERPDGSNFTLKIRSTKLEDSAMYFCASTPRQGGNQPQHFGDGTRLSIL.

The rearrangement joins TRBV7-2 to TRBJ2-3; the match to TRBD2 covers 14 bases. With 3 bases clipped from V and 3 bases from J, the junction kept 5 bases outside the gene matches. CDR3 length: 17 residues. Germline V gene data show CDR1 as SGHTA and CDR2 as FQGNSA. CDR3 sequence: CASSFSGTSGGTDTQYF. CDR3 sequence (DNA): TGTGCCAGCAGCTTCTCCGGGACTAGCGGGGGAACAGATACGCAGTATTTT.

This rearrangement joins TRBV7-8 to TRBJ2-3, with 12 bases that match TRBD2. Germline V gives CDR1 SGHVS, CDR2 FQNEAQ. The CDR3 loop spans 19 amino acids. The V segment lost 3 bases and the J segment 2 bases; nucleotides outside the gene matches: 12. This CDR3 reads CASSFRTSGGLGFTDTQYF. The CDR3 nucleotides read TGTGCCAGCAGCTTTAGAACTAGCGGGGGGCTTGGATTCACAGATACGCAGTATTTT.

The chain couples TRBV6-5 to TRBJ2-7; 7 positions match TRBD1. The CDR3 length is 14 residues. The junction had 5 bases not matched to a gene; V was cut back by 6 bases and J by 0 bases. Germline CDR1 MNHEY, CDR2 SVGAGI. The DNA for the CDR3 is TGTGCCAGCAGCACAGGGGCCAGCTCCTACGAGCAGTACTTC. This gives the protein CASSTGASSYEQYF.

The CDR3 protein is CASSPKQGIYNEQFF. The DNA for the CDR3 is TGTGCCAGCAGTCCAAAACAGGGAATCTACAATGAGCAGTTCTTC. The rearrangement uses TRBV27 and TRBJ2-1, with a weak D call TRBD1 (6 bases). V was clipped by 5 bases and J by 3 bases, with 14 bases between them. The CDR3 is 15 amino acids. Germline V gene data show CDR1 as MNHEY and CDR2 as SMNVEV (reference sequence).

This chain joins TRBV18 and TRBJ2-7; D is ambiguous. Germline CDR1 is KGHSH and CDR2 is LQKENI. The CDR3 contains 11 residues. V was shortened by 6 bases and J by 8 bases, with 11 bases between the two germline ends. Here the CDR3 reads CASSGEMQQYF. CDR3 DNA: TGTGCCAGCTCTGGAGAAATGCAGCAGTACTTC.

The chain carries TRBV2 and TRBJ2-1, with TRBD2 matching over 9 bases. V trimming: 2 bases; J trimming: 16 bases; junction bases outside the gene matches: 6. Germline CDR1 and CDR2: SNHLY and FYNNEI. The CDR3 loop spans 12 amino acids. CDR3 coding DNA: TGTGCCAGCAGTGAACTAGCGGGGTTCCTTTTCTTC. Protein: CASSELAGFLFF.

CDR3 sequence: CASSQEGVDNSPLHF. The CDR3 bases are TGCGCCAGCAGCCAAGAAGGGGTGGATAATTCACCCCTCCACTTT. The gene calls are TRBV4-3 and TRBJ1-6; weak D call: TRBD1 (5 bases). The CDR3 runs 15 residues. Trimming cost V 0 bases and J 5 bases, with 8 bases left between them. Germline lookup yields CDR1 LGHNA and CDR2 YSLEER.

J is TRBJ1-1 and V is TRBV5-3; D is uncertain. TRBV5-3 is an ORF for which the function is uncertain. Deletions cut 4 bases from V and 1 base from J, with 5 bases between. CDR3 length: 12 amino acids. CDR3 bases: TGTGCCAGAAGCGTGAGGAACACTGAAGCTTTCTTT. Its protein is CARSVRNTEAFF.

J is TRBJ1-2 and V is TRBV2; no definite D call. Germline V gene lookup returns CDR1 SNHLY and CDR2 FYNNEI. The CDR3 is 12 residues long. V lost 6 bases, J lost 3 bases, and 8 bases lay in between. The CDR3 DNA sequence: TGTGCCAGCAGCTTCCGGGACTATGGCTACACCTTC. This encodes CASSFRDYGYTF.

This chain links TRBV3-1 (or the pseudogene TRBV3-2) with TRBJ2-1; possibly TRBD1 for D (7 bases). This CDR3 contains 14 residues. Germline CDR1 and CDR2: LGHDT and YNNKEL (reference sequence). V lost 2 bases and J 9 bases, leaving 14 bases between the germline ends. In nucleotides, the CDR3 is TGTGCCAGCAGCCAATCGGAGGGGGCCGGTGAGCAGTTCTTC. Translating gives CASSQSEGAGEQFF.

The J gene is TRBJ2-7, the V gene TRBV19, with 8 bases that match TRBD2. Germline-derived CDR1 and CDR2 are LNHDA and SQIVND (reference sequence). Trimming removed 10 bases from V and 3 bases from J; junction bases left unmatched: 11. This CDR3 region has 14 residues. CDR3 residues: CATKNPGGYYEQYF. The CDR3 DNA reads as TGTGCCACCAAAAACCCGGGGGGGTACTACGAGCAGTACTTC.

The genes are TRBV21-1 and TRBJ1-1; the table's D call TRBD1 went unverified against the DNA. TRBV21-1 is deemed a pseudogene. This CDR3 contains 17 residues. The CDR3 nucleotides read TGTGCCAGCAGCAAACCCCAGGGTAAATATCAGGACACTGAAGCTTTCTTT. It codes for CASSKPQGKYQDTEAFF.

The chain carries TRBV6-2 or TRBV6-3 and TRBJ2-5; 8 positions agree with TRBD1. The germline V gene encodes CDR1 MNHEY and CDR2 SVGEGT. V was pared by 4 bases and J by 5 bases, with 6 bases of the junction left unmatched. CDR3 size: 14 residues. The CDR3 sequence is CASSSGQGQETQYF. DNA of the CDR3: TGTGCCAGCAGTTCTGGACAGGGTCAGGAGACCCAGTACTTC.